Listed here are 28 T cell receptor beta chains from one sample, sequenced in a study of identical twins. MiXCR, applied by TCRdb to the 5' RACE reads, yields one record per CDR3 protein. The table lists 1.5 million or so distinct CDR3 sequences, roughly 35% of them singletons. Sequenced material: cord blood. The source is a newborn girl in good health.

This chain links TRBV20-1 with TRBJ2-5; 7 positions match TRBD1. The last part of the DNA fits TRBJ2-1 better; the J call may be wrong. Germline lookup yields CDR1 DFQATT and CDR2 SNEGSKA (reference sequence). This CDR3 is built from 14 residues. The DNA of the CDR3 is TGCAGTCCTACAGGGGTGGGGTACCAAGAGACCCAGTTCTTC. Translating gives CSPTGVGYQETQFF.

J is TRBJ2-1 and V is TRBV12-3 or TRBV12-4, with 10 bases aligning to TRBD2. J was trimmed by 7 bases and V by 6 bases; bases with no gene match: 6. This CDR3 contains 14 residues. The CDR3 region is CASSASGRANEQFF. CDR3 DNA: TGTGCCAGCAGCGCTAGCGGGAGAGCGAATGAGCAGTTCTTC.

Remarks on this clonotype: Germline is not matched at one junction end, which may reflect a read error. This chain connects TRBV4-2 to TRBJ2-2; 7 nucleotides agree with TRBD2. Germline V gene sequence: CDR1 LGHNA, CDR2 YNFKEQ. There are 16 residues in the CDR3. CDR3 sequence (DNA): TGTGCCAGCAGCGTCCGACTAGCTTCGAACGCCGGGGAGCTGTTTTTT. Translated, it gives CASSVRLASNAGELFF.

This sequence joins TRBV20-1 and TRBJ1-4; D is ambiguous. This CDR3 is 12 amino acids long. Germline assignment: CDR1 DFQATT and CDR2 SNEGSKA (reference sequence). Trimming took off 1 base at V and 7 bases at J, with 7 bases between the two ends. The CDR3 DNA follows: TGCAGTGCTAGAGGAGTCTCTGAAAAACTGTTTTTT. Its protein product is CSARGVSEKLFF.

This clonotype was seen more than once but under ten times. The chain uses TRBV11-1 and TRBJ2-7; the D gene is possibly TRBD2 (6 bases). The germline gives CDR1 SGHAT, CDR2 FQDESV (reference sequence). The V gene lost 5 bases and the J gene lost 5 bases, with 16 bases spanning the gap. This CDR3 region has 14 residues. CDR3 coding DNA: TGTGCCAGCAGCCGGAAAGGGAGGTCGGACGAGCAGTACTTC. It specifies CASSRKGRSDEQYF.

A single count supports this clonotype. J is TRBJ2-2 and V is TRBV27, with D possibly matching TRBD2 (5 bases). With 0 bases removed from V and 3 bases from J, the gap between germline ends came to 8 bases. The CDR3 runs to 15 residues. Per germline, CDR1 MNHEY and CDR2 SMNVEV (reference sequence). Here the CDR3 DNA reads TGTGCCAGCAGTTTATCCAGACTACACACCGGGGAGCTGTTTTTT. Translation: CASSLSRLHTGELFF.

This clonotype appeared many times. V and J are TRBV29-1 and TRBJ1-4; D gene uncertain. The CDR3 spans 10 residues. V was trimmed by 6 bases and J by 8 bases, leaving 7 bases between them. Germline values: CDR1 SQVTM, CDR2 ANQGSEA. The CDR3 sequence: CSVLREKLFF. The CDR3 DNA is TGCAGCGTCCTAAGGGAAAAACTGTTTTTT.

The chain recombines TRBV9 with TRBJ2-3, with TRBD2 identical over 8 bases. CDR1 and CDR2 from the germline V gene are SGDLS and YYNGEE. The V segment lost 3 bases and the J segment 1 base; nucleotides outside the gene matches: 13. The CDR3 consists of 18 residues. The CDR3 here is CASSASRGRPSRTDTQYF. The DNA of the CDR3 is TGTGCCAGCAGCGCCTCTCGCGGGAGGCCCTCCCGCACAGATACGCAGTATTTT. The whole variable domain, filled in from reference TRBV9 and TRBJ2-3, reads DSGVTQTPKHLITATGQRVTLRCSPRSGDLSVYWYQQSLDQGLQFLIQYYNGEERAKGNILERFSAQQFPDLHSELNLSSLELGDSALYFCASSASRGRPSRTDTQYFGPGTRLTVL.

The chain couples TRBV2 to TRBJ2-4; 13 nucleotides match TRBD2. The CDR3 contains 13 residues. Trimming cost V 1 base and J 15 bases; bases outside gene matches: 3. Germline-derived CDR1 and CDR2 are SNHLY and FYNNEI. As DNA, the CDR3 is TGTGCCAGCAGTGAAGGACTAGCGGGAGGAAGGTACTTC. Its protein product is CASSEGLAGGRYF.

The chain recombines TRBV7-2 with TRBJ1-4, with D tentatively TRBD1 (6 bases). Trimming removed 4 bases at V and 11 bases at J, with 17 bases between. The CDR3 extends over 14 amino acids. Germline-derived CDR1 and CDR2 are SGHTA and FQGNSA. CDR3 sequence: CASSSDSQLRKLFF. The CDR3 DNA reads TGTGCCAGCAGCTCGGACAGCCAATTACGGAAACTGTTTTTT.

V and J are TRBV6-5 and TRBJ2-3; 10 nucleotides align to TRBD1. This CDR3 spans 15 amino acids. Germline-derived CDR1 and CDR2 are MNHEY and SVGAGI. Trimming took 6 bases from V and 0 from J; bases not matched to a gene: 3. The CDR3: CASRAGQGSTDTQYF. CDR3 bases: TGTGCCAGCAGGGCGGGACAGGGGAGCACAGATACGCAGTATTTT.

This clonotype was seen only a few times. As DNA, the CDR3 is TGTGCCAGCAGCCAAGATGGGACTAGCACCACAGATACGCAGTATTTT. Translated: CASSQDGTSTTDTQYF. V and J are TRBV4-2 and TRBJ2-3, with 9 nucleotides matching TRBD2. The length of the CDR3 is 16 residues. Per the germline V gene, CDR1 is LGHNA and CDR2 is YNFKEQ. V gave up 0 bases and J gave up 2 bases; unmatched junction bases: 3.

The V and J genes are TRBV6-2 or TRBV6-3 and TRBJ1-5; 7 nucleotides match TRBD1. The CDR3 has 15 amino acids. Germline CDR1 reads MNHEY; CDR2 reads SVGEGT. V was clipped by 4 bases and J by 4 bases; unmatched bases: 7. DNA for the CDR3: TGTGCCAGCAGTTCGGGGACAGTAGGGAATCAGCCCCAGCATTTT. Its protein product is CASSSGTVGNQPQHF.

The rearrangement uses TRBV28 and TRBJ2-3; the match to TRBD2 covers 9 bases. The CDR3 runs to 19 residues. Germline V gene data show CDR1 as MDHEN and CDR2 as SYDVKM. V gave up 3 bases and J gave up 2 bases; unmatched junction bases: 15. The CDR3 nucleotides are TGTGCCAGCAGTTTCCCGTTCGTGGCGGGAGGGCGGTTCACAGATACGCAGTATTTT. It translates to CASSFPFVAGGRFTDTQYF.

V usage is TRBV4-2 and J usage is TRBJ1-2; possibly TRBD1 for D (5 bases). V lost 0 bases to trimming and J lost 4 bases, with 12 bases between them. The germline gives CDR1 LGHNA, CDR2 YNFKEQ. This CDR3 is 15 amino acids long. The DNA for the CDR3 is TGTGCCAGCAGCCAAGAGGTCAGGGCCCCCTATGGCTACACCTTC. As protein: CASSQEVRAPYGYTF.

This clonotype came up a few times. The chain couples TRBV5-1 to TRBJ1-1, with a possible D match to TRBD1 (5 bases). The V gene lost 1 base and the J gene lost 6 bases, with 13 bases spanning the gap. The CDR3 totals 14 residues. Germline V CDR1 and CDR2: SGHRS, YFSETQ. The CDR3 here is CASSLYRRPSEAFF. As DNA, the CDR3 is TGCGCCAGCAGCTTGTACAGGAGACCCTCTGAAGCTTTCTTT.

The table lists this clonotype with a few counts. The V call is TRBV12-3 or TRBV12-4, the J call TRBJ1-5; tentative D call: TRBD1 (5 bases). This CDR3 spans 15 amino acids. V lost 6 bases to trimming and J lost 7 bases, with 19 bases between them. The CDR3 nucleotides read TGTGCCAGCAGCCCGAGGCGGCAGGGTAACCAGCCCCAGCATTTT. Amino acid sequence: CASSPRRQGNQPQHF.

For the CDR3, the DNA is TGTGCCAGCTCGGTGAACGGATGGGACATTCAGTACTTC. It encodes CASSVNGWDIQYF. This sequence joins TRBV18 and TRBJ2-4; D is uncertain. The CDR3 is 13 amino acids. Per the germline V gene, CDR1 is KGHSH and CDR2 is LQKENI. V was clipped by 6 bases and J by 8 bases, with 14 bases between them.

V is TRBV27 and J is TRBJ2-3, with D unclear. Germline V gene lookup returns CDR1 MNHEY and CDR2 SMNVEV (reference sequence). The germline V and J ends were trimmed by 6 bases and 6 bases, with 16 bases remaining between them. The CDR3 spans 14 residues. The CDR3 reads CASSIRFMGDTQYF. Here the CDR3 DNA reads TGTGCCAGCAGCATTCGGTTTATGGGGGATACGCAGTATTTT.

Concerning this clonotype: This may come from a read error, since a much larger clone is one base off. The J gene is TRBJ2-1, the V gene TRBV10-3, with D hard to call. Per germline, CDR1 ENHRY and CDR2 SYGVKD. This CDR3 is 12 amino acids long. The chain's CDR3 is CAISGSNNGQFF. Written as DNA, the CDR3 is TGTGCCATCAGTGGTTCTAACAATGGGCAGTTCTTC.

The chain links TRBV7-8 to TRBJ2-7; D not certain. V was shortened by 0 bases and J by 10 bases, with 19 bases between the two germline ends. This CDR3 spans 15 amino acids. CDR1 SGHVS and CDR2 FQNEAQ come from the germline V gene. The CDR3 nucleotides are TGTGCCAGCAGCTTAGCGAGGCTAGGAGTAGCAGACCAGTACTTC. It yields the protein CASSLARLGVADQYF.

This sequence joins TRBV6-1 and TRBJ2-7, with TRBD2 identical over 10 bases. The CDR3 loop spans 14 amino acids. CDR1 MNHNS and CDR2 SASEGT come from the germline V gene. V lost 2 bases, J lost 3 bases, and 1 base stayed unmatched. As DNA, the CDR3 is TGTGCCAGCAGTGAACTAGCGGGAGTCTACGAGCAGTACTTC. As protein: CASSELAGVYEQYF.

There are a few counts of this clonotype. The chain employs TRBV6-6 and TRBJ2-7; D gene uncertain. In germline, CDR1 is MNHNY, CDR2 SVGAGI (reference sequence). V was pared by 1 base and J by 1 base, with 14 bases between. CDR3 length equals 16 residues. Here the CDR3 DNA reads TGTGCCAGCAGTTACTGGGGTCAACCGCCTTCCTACGAGCAGTACTTC. Amino acid sequence: CASSYWGQPPSYEQYF.

The chain couples TRBV4-3 to TRBJ2-1, with D maybe TRBD1 (6 bases). The DNA matches TRBJ2-7 better at its end, which makes the J call doubtful. The germline V gene has CDR1 LGHNA and CDR2 YSLEER. This CDR3 comprises 16 residues. The DNA of the CDR3 is TGCGCCAGCAGCCCCCAGGGGCCGAGCTCCTACAATGAGCAGTACTTC. It codes for CASSPQGPSSYNEQYF.

The gene calls are TRBV7-2 and TRBJ2-3; D is undetermined. Germline V gene sequence: CDR1 SGHTA, CDR2 FQGNSA. This CDR3 comprises 15 residues. V dropped 4 bases and J dropped 1 base, with 12 bases sitting between them. As DNA, the CDR3 is TGTGCCAGCAGCTCCTCCCTTCTGGGCACAGATACGCAGTATTTT. This sequence encodes CASSSSLLGTDTQYF.

The CDR3 DNA sequence: TGTGCCAGCAGTATTACTAGCGGGTGGAGCTCCTACAATGAGCAGTTCTTC. Protein: CASSITSGWSSYNEQFF. The V gene is TRBV27, the J gene TRBJ2-1; 9 bases line up with TRBD2. This CDR3 comprises 17 residues. The germline V gene encodes CDR1 MNHEY and CDR2 SMNVEV (reference sequence). V was pared by 5 bases and J by 0 bases, with 8 bases of the junction left unmatched.

A few counts support this clonotype. V gene TRBV4-1 combines with J gene TRBJ2-1, with D unclear. The CDR3 consists of 14 residues. Germline V gene lookup returns CDR1 MGHRA and CDR2 YSYEKL. Trimming left V 0 bases short and J 6 bases short, with 9 bases between. CDR3 residues: CASSQETSSNEQFF. DNA of the CDR3: TGCGCCAGCAGCCAAGAGACCTCTTCCAATGAGCAGTTCTTC.

This clonotype has ten or more counts. The chain uses TRBV12-3 or TRBV12-4 and TRBJ2-5, with a tentative D call TRBD1 (6 bases). Trimming cost V 5 bases and J 5 bases, with 12 bases left between them. This CDR3 spans 13 amino acids. The CDR3, as DNA: TGTGCCAGCAGTCCTCAGGGGTGGGAGACCCAGTACTTC. This codes for CASSPQGWETQYF.